The clone carrying this TCR beta chain was observed a few times. Using a J-beta primer mix together with a sample-barcoded 5' primer, a second PCR was run for roughly 7 to 11 cycles. All samples yielded 2.5 million or more CDR3-containing paired-end reads. TCRdb ran MiXCR on the 5' RACE reads and lists one entry per CDR3 protein. This sample has 800,000 to 1,300,000 distinct CDR3 sequences, with 25% found just once. The sample originates from a study of blood T cells in healthy people across ages. V dropped 3 bases and J dropped 5; count of bases not matched to a gene: 11. Germline-derived CDR1 and CDR2 are LGHNA and YNFKEQ. The CDR3 spans 18 residues. The data also belong to a second study, concerning T cells of mothers and their children. From that study: Study donors consisted of a few healthy Caucasian mothers and their six children.

The sequence came from a girl aged 2-10 years in good health. This sequence joins TRBV4-2 and TRBJ2-7; 15 bases map to TRBD2. Sequences were obtained from blood. The CDR3 protein is CASSHETGTSGGRNEQYF. The CDR3 DNA reads as TGTGCCAGCAGCCACGAAACCGGGACTAGCGGGGGGCGGAACGAGCAGTACTTC.